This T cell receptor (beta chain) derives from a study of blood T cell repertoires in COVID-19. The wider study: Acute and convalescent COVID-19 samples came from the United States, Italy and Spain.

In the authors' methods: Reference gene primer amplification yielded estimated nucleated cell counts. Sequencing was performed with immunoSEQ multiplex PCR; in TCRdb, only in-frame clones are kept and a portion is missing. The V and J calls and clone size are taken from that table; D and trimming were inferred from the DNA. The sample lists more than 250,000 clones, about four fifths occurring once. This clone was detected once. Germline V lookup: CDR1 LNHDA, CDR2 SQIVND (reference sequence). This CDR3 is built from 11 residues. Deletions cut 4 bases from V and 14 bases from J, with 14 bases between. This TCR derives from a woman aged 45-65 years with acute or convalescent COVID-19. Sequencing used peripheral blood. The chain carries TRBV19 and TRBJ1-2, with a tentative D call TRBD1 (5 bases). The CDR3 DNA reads TGTGCCAGTAGTACGGGGGGACCTGGGACCTTC. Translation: CASSTGGPGTF.